This TCR beta chain was retrieved from a study of T-cell memory formation after mild COVID-19. The overall study: There were largely donor-specific TCR clusters.

This CDR3 spans 16 amino acids. The germline gives CDR1 LGHNA, CDR2 YNFKEQ. One entry per CDR3 protein, called by TCRdb with MiXCR from the 5' RACE reads. The sample shows about 340,000 distinct CDR3 sequences, 15% to 20% of them seen only once. A remark on this clonotype: This sequence may be a read error, since a much larger clone differs from it by one base.

Source material: PBMCs or a T cell subset sorted from them (not recorded which). The source is a young man who had mild COVID-19 (a few samples of this study predate the infection). Cell type and time point are not known. The genes are TRBV4-2 and TRBJ2-1, with 8 positions matching TRBD2. The CDR3 region is CASSQDPAGAYNEQLF. The CDR3 nucleotides read TGTGCCAGCAGCCAAGATCCAGCGGGGGCCTACAATGAGCAGTTATTC.